This TCR beta chain appears in the sequencing data of a study of blood T cell repertoires in COVID-19. Overall study: The cDNA or gDNA used as material had been derived from T cells, B-cell-depleted T cells, or PBMCs.

This CDR3 comprises 12 residues. V lost 8 bases to trimming and J lost 9 bases, with 15 bases between them. Germline CDR1 MDHEN, CDR2 SYDVKM. TCRdb's copy holds only in-frame clones and misses some; the assay was immunoSEQ multiplex PCR. Found here are around 62,000 clones, around 89% of them singletons; the top ten hold around 1.2%. This clonotype was obtained from an older woman with acute or convalescent COVID-19. The chain joins TRBV28 to TRBJ2-3; D perhaps matches TRBD1 (6 bases). Sequenced: peripheral blood. The CDR3 protein is CASQGRMETQYF. CDR3 DNA: TGTGCCAGCCAGGGGCGAATGGAGACGCAGTATTTT.